This TCR beta chain is drawn from a study of blood T cell repertoires in COVID-19. The CDR3 covers 14 residues. Germline CDR1 reads PRHDT; CDR2 reads FYEKMQ (reference sequence). J lost 8 bases, V lost 5 bases, and 8 bases had no gene match. Profiled with immunoSEQ multiplex PCR; TCRdb holds only in-frame clones, not every one. The table records over 250,000 clones, 80% to 90% of them present only once. This TCR derives from a woman aged 70-85 years with COVID-19, enrolled during active disease. Sequencing input: peripheral blood. The rearrangement links TRBV13 to TRBJ1-4; TRBD1 agrees at 7 bases. The CDR3 loop is CASSLQGGSEKLFF. The DNA of the CDR3 is TGTGCCAGCAGCCTACAAGGGGGCTCAGAAAAACTGTTTTTT.